This passage covers 27 T cell receptor beta chains from one sample sequenced in a study of technical replicates of blood from several donors. Libraries were prepared by immunoSEQ multiplex PCR; TCRdb keeps only in-frame clonotypes and omits some of them. The data hold more than 65,000 clones, with over 75% observed a single time. Sequenced material: PBMCs. These TCRs come from a human donor in good health. Some clones in this sample may be carry-over from other donors' samples.

The rearrangement links TRBV1 to TRBJ1-1; TRBD1, as called in the table, went unchecked against the DNA. TRBV1 is tagged as a pseudogene. The CDR3 runs 17 residues. This CDR3 is CTSSQDGAGGLGTEAFF. CDR3 nucleotide sequence: TGCACCAGCAGCCAAGATGGGGCAGGGGGCTTGGGCACTGAAGCTTTCTTT.

The rearrangement joins TRBV30 to TRBJ2-7, with a tentative D call TRBD2 (6 bases). CDR1 and CDR2 from the germline V gene are GTSNPN and SVGIG (reference sequence). The CDR3 has 15 residues. Trimming took 3 bases from V and 3 from J, leaving 18 bases between them. CDR3 in amino acids: CAWRVLGGMNYEQYF. CDR3 nucleotides: TGTGCCTGGAGGGTCTTAGGAGGGATGAACTACGAGCAGTACTTC.

V is TRBV6-4 and J is TRBJ2-5, with 8 bases fitting TRBD2. This CDR3 has 15 amino acids. Germline V gives CDR1 MRHNA, CDR2 SNTAGT. J gave up 4 bases and V 6 bases, and 10 bases lay outside the gene matches. The CDR3 DNA reads as TGTGCCAGCAGCTCGGGAGGGACTAGGGGAGAGACCCAGTACTTC. Its protein is CASSSGGTRGETQYF.

The genes are TRBV9 and TRBJ2-1, with 16 bases matching TRBD2. There are 23 residues in the CDR3. V trimming: 2 bases; J trimming: 3 bases; junction bases outside the gene matches: 20. Germline CDR1 reads SGDLS; CDR2 reads YYNGEE. The CDR3 here is CASSVSIFPGTSGRGAYYNEQFF. The CDR3 coding sequence is TGTGCCAGCAGCGTTTCAATATTTCCCGGGACTAGCGGGAGGGGGGCCTACTACAATGAGCAGTTCTTC.

The rearrangement links TRBV4-2 to TRBJ2-7; 11 bases line up with TRBD2. Per the germline V gene, CDR1 is LGHNA and CDR2 is YNFKEQ. With V trimmed by 0 bases and J by 3 bases, 13 bases remained unmatched. The CDR3 extends over 19 amino acids. For the CDR3, the DNA is TGTGCCAGCAGCCAAGATTTGGCTAGCGGGAGGTCGAGGGGCTACGAGCAGTACTTC. This gives the protein CASSQDLASGRSRGYEQYF.

The chain is built from TRBV5-4 and TRBJ1-2; 9 bases match TRBD1. The germline V gene has CDR1 SGHNT and CDR2 YYREEE (reference sequence). The CDR3 covers 14 residues. V shed 4 bases and J 8 bases; nucleotides not matched to a gene: 9. In nucleotides, the CDR3 is TGTGCCAGCAGCCCCGCCGGGACAGGGAAGGGCTACACCTTC. Its translation: CASSPAGTGKGYTF. Together with reference TRBV5-4 and TRBJ1-2, the CDR3 gives the full variable domain: ETGVTQSPTHLIKTRGQQVTLRCSSQSGHNTVSWYQQALGQGPQFIFQYYREEENGRGNFPPRFSGLQFPNYSSELNVNALELDDSALYLCASSPAGTGKGYTFGSGTRLTVV.

V and J are TRBV4-2 and TRBJ1-3; unclear D gene. Germline CDR1 is LGHNA and CDR2 is YNFKEQ. V dropped 7 bases and J dropped 0 bases, with 7 bases sitting between them. The CDR3 is 13 residues long. In DNA, the CDR3 is TGTGCCAGCACCGGTCCCTCTGGAAACACCATATATTTT. It specifies CASTGPSGNTIYF.

This clone was seen once. V usage is TRBV9 and J usage is TRBJ2-6; D not certain. Germline V gives CDR1 SGDLS, CDR2 YYNGEE. CDR3 length equals 15 residues. Trimming left V 2 bases short and J 0 bases short, with 6 bases between. The CDR3 region is CASSVFLSGANVLTF. The DNA for the CDR3 is TGTGCCAGCAGCGTTTTCCTCTCTGGGGCCAACGTCCTGACTTTC.

This chain joins TRBV5-6 and TRBJ1-1; a possible D gene is TRBD1 (6 bases). This CDR3 is built from 15 residues. V lost 4 bases to trimming and J lost 3 bases, with 16 bases between them. CDR1 SGHDT and CDR2 YYEEEE come from the germline V gene. Here the CDR3 DNA reads TGTGCCAGCAGCACCGTAGGGCAGGGGCACACTGAAGCTTTCTTT. It yields the protein CASSTVGQGHTEAFF.

This clone came up a few times. The CDR3 loop reads CASSLPGQPQHF. The CDR3 DNA reads as TGTGCCAGCAGCTTACCTGGCCAGCCCCAGCATTTT. The rearrangement links TRBV7-6 to TRBJ1-5; D not resolved. Germline CDR1 and CDR2: SGHVS and FNYEAQ. V was clipped by 2 bases and J by 7 bases, with 6 bases between them. The length of the CDR3 is 12 residues.

CDR3 sequence: CASSYLPGQGADTQYF. CDR3 DNA: TGTGCCAGCAGCTATCTACCGGGACAGGGGGCAGATACGCAGTATTTT. V is TRBV7-8 and J is TRBJ2-3; 11 positions match TRBD1. This CDR3 is 16 amino acids long. J gave up 4 bases and V 4 bases, and 7 bases lay outside the gene matches. CDR1 and CDR2 (germline): SGHVS, FQNEAQ.

This chain's CDR3 is CASSQLGYNEQFF. CDR3 DNA: TGTGCCAGCAGCCAACTAGGGTACAATGAGCAGTTCTTC. V is TRBV5-4 and J is TRBJ2-1, with D possibly being TRBD2 (5 bases). From germline, CDR1 is SGHNT and CDR2 YYREEE (reference sequence). The CDR3 loop spans 13 amino acids. V lost 4 bases and J lost 4, with 9 bases in between.

V and J are TRBV5-1 and TRBJ2-3, with 7 bases identical to TRBD2. The J segment lost 4 bases and the V segment lost 7 bases, leaving 9 bases of the junction unmatched. Germline CDR1 SGHRS, CDR2 YFSETQ. The CDR3 spans 14 residues. The CDR3 DNA follows: TGCGCCAGCTACTTGGGGGGGGGTGCAGATACGCAGTATTTT. Translated: CASYLGGGADTQYF.

V is TRBV5-1 and J is TRBJ1-1; 8 bases agree with TRBD1. CDR3 size: 17 residues. Trimming took 0 bases from V and 3 from J; bases not matched to a gene: 10. CDR1 and CDR2 from the germline V gene are SGHRS and YFSETQ. CDR3 sequence: CASSLAKTGGGHTEAFF. CDR3 bases: TGCGCCAGCAGCTTGGCAAAAACAGGGGGGGGGCACACTGAAGCTTTCTTT.

The chain uses TRBV21-1 and TRBJ1-6. TRBV21-1 is assigned pseudogene status. The CDR3 sequence is 17 residues long. CDR3 sequence reads: CASSKDRRETYNSPLHF. DNA for the CDR3: TGTGCCAGCAGCAAAGATAGGAGGGAAACCTATAATTCACCCCTCCACTTT.

The J gene is TRBJ1-3, the V gene TRBV18; TRBD1 matches at 7 bases. V was pared by 6 bases and J by 4 bases, with 6 bases of the junction left unmatched. The CDR3 is 14 residues long. The germline V gene encodes CDR1 KGHSH and CDR2 LQKENI. The CDR3 DNA is TGTGCCAGCTCGCAACAGGGGCTGGGAAACACCATATATTTT. It is translated as CASSQQGLGNTIYF. Supplemented by reference TRBV18 and TRBJ1-3, the full variable domain reads NAGVMQNPRHLVRRRGQEARLRCSPMKGHSHVYWYRQLPEEGLKFMVYLQKENIIDESGMPKERFSAEFPKEGPSILRIQQVVRGDSAAYFCASSQQGLGNTIYFGEGSWLTVV.

This clone appeared a few times. V gene TRBV6-4 combines with J gene TRBJ2-1, with 12 bases that match TRBD2. Germline CDR1 and CDR2: MRHNA and SNTAGT. Trimming removed 0 bases from V and 9 bases from J; junction bases left unmatched: 9. The CDR3 extends over 17 amino acids. Here the CDR3 reads CASSDSASGGVPTEQFF. The DNA for the CDR3 is TGTGCCAGCAGTGACTCAGCTAGCGGGGGGGTTCCTACTGAGCAGTTCTTC.

The chain uses TRBV7-2 and TRBJ2-5; tentatively, D is TRBD1 (5 bases). Trimming cost V 1 base and J 3 bases, with 9 bases left between them. The CDR3 is 14 amino acids. CDR1 is SGHTA and CDR2 is FQGNSA in the germline V gene. DNA for the CDR3: TGTGCCAGCAGCTTAGGATCACAGGAAGAGACCCAGTACTTC. This encodes CASSLGSQEETQYF.

This chain uses TRBV5-1 with TRBJ1-2; 9 bases match TRBD1. CDR1 and CDR2 (germline): SGHRS, YFSETQ. The CDR3 loop spans 15 amino acids. V lost 0 bases and J lost 8; bases outside the gene matches: 8. The CDR3 DNA sequence: TGCGCCAGCAGCTTGGAGGGACAGGGAATCAGGGGCTACACCTTC. Translating gives CASSLEGQGIRGYTF.

V is TRBV7-2 and J is TRBJ1-1; D is undetermined. The V end lost 2 bases, the J end lost 1 base, and 14 bases lay between the germline ends. The germline V gene encodes CDR1 SGHTA and CDR2 FQGNSA. The CDR3 loop spans 16 amino acids. The DNA for the CDR3 is TGTGCCAGCAGCTTAATACCCCCAGGAGGGAACACTGAAGCTTTCTTT. Translating it yields CASSLIPPGGNTEAFF.

The chain links TRBV7-2 to TRBJ1-3; no firm D call. The CDR3 has 15 residues. Trimming left V 1 base short and J 2 bases short, with 9 bases between. CDR1 is SGHTA and CDR2 is FQGNSA in the germline V gene. CDR3 residues: CASSLVVRTGNTIYF. The CDR3 DNA reads as TGTGCCAGCAGCTTAGTCGTGAGGACTGGAAACACCATATATTTT.

This chain connects TRBV2 to TRBJ1-2; the match to TRBD1 covers 7 bases. This CDR3 region has 13 residues. CDR1 and CDR2 (germline): SNHLY, FYNNEI. Losses at the gene ends were 8 bases for V and 0 bases for J; bases not matched to a gene: 3. Here the CDR3 reads CASGDSSNYGYTF. The CDR3 DNA is TGTGCCAGCGGGGACAGTTCTAACTATGGCTACACCTTC.

This chain joins TRBV12-1 and TRBJ1-1; TRBD1, as called in the table, went unchecked against the DNA. TRBV12-1 has pseudogene status. The CDR3 runs to 18 residues. The CDR3 is CASNDTNPGAGENTEAFF. CDR3 coding DNA: TGTGCCAGCAACGACACGAACCCCGGGGCAGGGGAGAACACTGAAGCTTTCTTT.

V is TRBV4-3 and J is TRBJ2-7; D remains unclear. The CDR3 is made up of 14 amino acids. Germline values: CDR1 LGHNA, CDR2 YSLEER. Trimming took off 0 bases at V and 2 bases at J, with 8 bases between the two ends. This chain's CDR3 is CASSQEARTYEQYF. Here the CDR3 DNA reads TGCGCCAGCAGCCAAGAGGCCAGGACCTACGAGCAGTACTTC.

The chain carries TRBV6-5 and TRBJ2-7; TRBD2 aligns across 10 bases. Germline lookup yields CDR1 MNHEY and CDR2 SVGAGI. The CDR3 contains 14 residues. V trimming: 7 bases; J trimming: 5 bases; junction bases outside the gene matches: 8. CDR3 coding DNA: TGTGCCAGCACCACTCCTAGCGGGAGTCACGAGCAGTACTTC. This translates into CASTTPSGSHEQYF.

The chain employs TRBV2 and TRBJ2-6; tentative D call: TRBD1 (5 bases). The CDR3 contains 18 residues. Trimming removed 2 bases from V and 0 bases from J, with 14 bases in between. CDR1 is SNHLY, CDR2 FYNNEI, per germline. CDR3: CASSEFTGLSSGANVLTF. The CDR3 DNA follows: TGTGCCAGCAGTGAATTCACAGGCCTAAGCTCTGGGGCCAACGTCCTGACTTTC.

This rearrangement joins TRBV5-6 to TRBJ1-2, with no clear D. This CDR3 region has 14 residues. Between the trimmed V and J ends, which lost 2 bases and 6 bases, there was a span of 14 bases. The germline V gene has CDR1 SGHDT and CDR2 YYEEEE. In DNA form, the CDR3 reads TGTGCCAGCAGCTTACCGGGAGGGATAGATGGCTACACCTTC. Translating gives CASSLPGGIDGYTF. Complete variable domain (other parts from reference TRBV5-6 and TRBJ1-2): DAGVTQSPTHLIKTRGQQVTLRCSPKSGHDTVSWYQQALGQGPQFIFQYYEEEERQRGNFPDRFSGHQFPNYSSELNVNALLLGDSALYLCASSLPGGIDGYTFGSGTRLTVV.